One sample yielded the 23 T cell receptor beta chains listed below, sequenced in a study of shared clonotypes between healthy human individuals. Method: immunoSEQ multiplex PCR; TCRdb's copy keeps in-frame clones and lacks some. The repertoire consists of a few million clones, with about 90% occurring once and the leading ten covering around 0.35%. Sample: naive CD4+ T cells from PBMCs. The subset here: CD45RA+ positively selected. Receptors were obtained from a young man in good health. Some clones in this sample may be carry-over from other donors' samples.

V is TRBV5-4 and J is TRBJ2-2, with D possibly called TRBD1 or TRBD2 (5 bases each). V was cut by 4 bases and J by 6 bases, with 10 bases left in between. The length of the CDR3 is 13 residues. CDR1 and CDR2 (germline): SGHNT, YYREEE (reference sequence). The CDR3 protein is CASSLWDAGELFF. In DNA form, the CDR3 reads TGTGCCAGCAGCCTATGGGACGCCGGGGAGCTGTTTTTT. The whole variable domain, remainder taken from reference TRBV5-4 and TRBJ2-2, is ETGVTQSPTHLIKTRGQQVTLRCSSQSGHNTVSWYQQALGQGPQFIFQYYREEENGRGNFPPRFSGLQFPNYSSELNVNALELDDSALYLCASSLWDAGELFFGEGSRLTVL.

V usage is TRBV28 and J usage is TRBJ1-1, with D hard to call. Germline CDR1 reads MDHEN; CDR2 reads SYDVKM. V lost 6 bases and J 1 base, leaving 18 bases between the germline ends. The CDR3 sequence is 16 residues long. The CDR3 loop is CASSPAPGDRNTEAFF. CDR3 sequence (DNA): TGTGCCAGCAGCCCTGCTCCCGGGGATCGGAACACTGAAGCTTTCTTT.

This chain connects TRBV6-6 to TRBJ2-7; TRBD1 matches at 8 bases. The junction had 10 bases not matched to a gene; V was cut back by 4 bases and J by 5 bases. This CDR3 has 15 residues. Looked up from germline, CDR1 is MNHNY and CDR2 is SVGAGI (reference sequence). The CDR3 region is CASSSSVTGVNEQYF. In DNA, the CDR3 is TGTGCCAGCAGTTCCTCCGTGACAGGGGTTAACGAGCAGTACTTC.

The chain has TRBV5-4 and TRBJ2-7, with D possibly being TRBD1 (6 bases). The CDR3 totals 15 residues. Per the germline V gene, CDR1 is SGHNT and CDR2 is YYREEE (reference sequence). V was clipped by 7 bases and J by 1 base, with 18 bases between them. DNA of the CDR3: TGTGCCAGCCTCTGGGGGCAGGGGAATTCCTACGAGCAGTACTTC. Translating it yields CASLWGQGNSYEQYF. The full variable domain, in which reference TRBV5-4 and TRBJ2-7 provide the parts outside the CDR3, is ETGVTQSPTHLIKTRGQQVTLRCSSQSGHNTVSWYQQALGQGPQFIFQYYREEENGRGNFPPRFSGLQFPNYSSELNVNALELDDSALYLCASLWGQGNSYEQYFGPGTRLTVT.

On this clone: The sample carries other DNA sequences with the same CDR3. The chain joins TRBV2 to TRBJ1-1, with a possible D match to TRBD1 (6 bases). The CDR3 is 14 amino acids. The V and J ends lost 0 bases and 1 base respectively, with 6 bases between them. The germline gives CDR1 SNHLY, CDR2 FYNNEI. CDR3 sequence: CASSEAGGNTEAFF. The CDR3 region has the DNA TGTGCCAGCAGTGAAGCAGGGGGGAACACTGAAGCTTTCTTT.

This chain links TRBV28 with TRBJ1-6; 8 bases match TRBD1. Per the germline V gene, CDR1 is MDHEN and CDR2 is SYDVKM. V dropped 2 bases and J dropped 10; count of bases not matched to a gene: 4. The CDR3 runs to 14 residues. This chain's CDR3 is CASSLGQGWSPLHF. The CDR3 DNA is TGTGCCAGCAGTTTAGGACAGGGCTGGTCACCCCTCCACTTT.

This chain joins TRBV28 and TRBJ1-2; unclear D gene. The CDR3 length is 13 residues. The V and J ends lost 3 bases and 8 bases respectively, with 13 bases between them. CDR1 is MDHEN and CDR2 is SYDVKM in the germline V gene. CDR3 coding DNA: TGTGCCAGCAGTTTGACGCCCGTGGGGGGCTACACCTTC. The encoded protein is CASSLTPVGGYTF.

The chain employs TRBV14 and TRBJ2-7, with 8 bases matching TRBD2. This CDR3 region has 14 residues. Germline assignment: CDR1 SGHDN and CDR2 FVKESK. The V segment lost 3 bases and the J segment 3 bases; nucleotides outside the gene matches: 4. CDR3 bases: TGTGCCAGCAGCCAGCTCACTAGCGGCTACGAGCAGTACTTC. Its protein product is CASSQLTSGYEQYF.

This rearrangement joins TRBV11-3 to TRBJ2-1, with D perhaps matching TRBD2 (6 bases). V was trimmed by 6 bases and J by 7 bases, leaving 16 bases between them. The CDR3 is 14 amino acids. CDR1 is SGHNT, CDR2 YENEEA, per germline. The CDR3 sequence is CASSNTGTENEQFF. The CDR3 nucleotides are TGTGCCAGCAGTAACACCGGGACTGAGAATGAGCAGTTCTTC.

The chain recombines TRBV23-1 with TRBJ2-3, with D hard to call. TRBV23-1 is noted as an ORF with a role that remains uncertain. V lost 5 bases, J lost 4 bases, and 25 bases lay in between. CDR3 length equals 18 residues. CDR3 protein: CASSVKHPRRYCSDTQYF. The CDR3 DNA follows: TGCGCCAGCAGTGTAAAGCACCCCCGGAGATATTGTTCAGATACGCAGTATTTT.

The J gene is TRBJ2-1, the V gene TRBV7-8; D is uncertain. Looked up from germline, CDR1 is SGHVS and CDR2 is FQNEAQ. Trimming took 2 bases from V and 9 from J, leaving 5 bases between them. The CDR3 is 11 amino acids. In DNA form, the CDR3 reads TGTGCCAGCAGCTTAAGGAGTGAGCAGTTCTTC. Its protein is CASSLRSEQFF.

The CDR3 loop reads CASSPPDGELFF. The DNA for the CDR3 is TGTGCCAGCAGCCCCCCGGACGGGGAGCTGTTTTTT. The chain employs TRBV7-3 and TRBJ2-2; unclear D gene. The CDR3 consists of 12 residues. V was shortened by 5 bases and J by 7 bases, with 8 bases between the two germline ends. The germline V gene has CDR1 SGHTA and CDR2 FQGTGA.

The chain links TRBV28 to TRBJ2-5; possibly TRBD2 for D (6 bases). The CDR3 spans 15 residues. The germline gives CDR1 MDHEN, CDR2 SYDVKM. V was clipped by 2 bases and J by 4 bases, with 14 bases between them. The CDR3 DNA follows: TGTGCCAGCAGTTTACCCCGGGGGATAACAGAGACCCAGTACTTC. Protein: CASSLPRGITETQYF.

This sequence joins TRBV18 and TRBJ2-1; a possible D gene is TRBD1 (6 bases). Germline V gene sequence: CDR1 KGHSH, CDR2 LQKENI. The CDR3 has 14 amino acids. The V gene lost 2 bases and the J gene lost 5 bases, with 10 bases spanning the gap. Here the CDR3 reads CASSPVQGNNEQFF. The CDR3, as DNA: TGTGCCAGCTCACCAGTGCAGGGGAACAATGAGCAGTTCTTC.

This chain joins TRBV19 and TRBJ2-7; 7 nucleotides agree with TRBD1. Unmatched junction bases numbered 11, after V lost 9 bases and J lost 3 bases. Germline V CDR1 and CDR2: LNHDA, SQIVND (reference sequence). The length of the CDR3 is 14 residues. The CDR3 sequence: CASSRGLVGYEQYF. The DNA of the CDR3 is TGTGCCAGCTCGAGGGGGCTGGTTGGCTACGAGCAGTACTTC.

The rearrangement links TRBV28 to TRBJ1-4; D remains unclear. Germline V lookup: CDR1 MDHEN, CDR2 SYDVKM. V dropped 3 bases and J dropped 0 bases, with 11 bases sitting between them. The CDR3 has 16 amino acids. CDR3 protein: CASSLRSAATNEKLFF. DNA for the CDR3: TGTGCCAGCAGTTTGCGATCGGCTGCAACTAATGAAAAACTGTTTTTT.

The chain couples TRBV19 to TRBJ2-3; D call uncertain. Germline CDR1 LNHDA, CDR2 SQIVND (reference sequence). V lost 3 bases and J 4 bases, leaving 8 bases between the germline ends. The CDR3 totals 13 residues. The CDR3 loop reads CASSIRVADTQYF. The DNA for the CDR3 is TGTGCCAGTAGTATCCGGGTTGCAGATACGCAGTATTTT.

This chain joins TRBV5-1 and TRBJ1-4, with unresolved D. Germline lookup yields CDR1 SGHRS and CDR2 YFSETQ. Trimming removed 4 bases at V and 0 bases at J, with 10 bases between. This CDR3 is built from 15 residues. The CDR3: CASSRTSPTNEKLFF. As DNA, the CDR3 is TGCGCCAGCAGCAGGACCTCTCCAACTAATGAAAAACTGTTTTTT.

The chain combines TRBV7-9 with TRBJ1-1; no firm D call. CDR1 and CDR2 (germline): SEHNR, FQNEAQ (reference sequence). V shed 1 base and J shed 2 bases, with 14 bases lying between them. CDR3 length: 16 residues. For the CDR3, the DNA is TGTGCCAGCAGCTTAGATGGCTTGGTAGGCAACACTGAAGCTTTCTTT. Its protein is CASSLDGLVGNTEAFF.

This sequence joins TRBV5-4 and TRBJ2-7; 7 bases map to TRBD2. The junction had 10 bases not matched to a gene; V was cut back by 4 bases and J by 3 bases. The CDR3 contains 15 residues. CDR1 and CDR2 (germline): SGHNT, YYREEE (reference sequence). The CDR3 is CASSPSGRESYEQYF. In DNA, the CDR3 is TGTGCCAGCAGCCCTTCGGGGCGGGAGAGCTACGAGCAGTACTTC. The whole variable domain, filled in from reference TRBV5-4 and TRBJ2-7, reads ETGVTQSPTHLIKTRGQQVTLRCSSQSGHNTVSWYQQALGQGPQFIFQYYREEENGRGNFPPRFSGLQFPNYSSELNVNALELDDSALYLCASSPSGRESYEQYFGPGTRLTVT.

This rearrangement joins TRBV27 to TRBJ2-7; D is unresolved. CDR1 and CDR2 from the germline V gene are MNHEY and SMNVEV (reference sequence). CDR3 size: 11 residues. Trimming stripped 10 bases from V and 3 bases from J, with 10 bases between. For the CDR3, the DNA is TGTGCCACCAACAGAGGCTACGAGCAGTACTTC. Translation: CATNRGYEQYF.

The rearrangement joins TRBV4-3 to TRBJ2-1; TRBD1 matches at 7 bases. Trimming at V came to 4 bases and at J to 1 base, leaving 4 bases not matched to a gene. CDR1 and CDR2 (germline): LGHNA, YSLEER. CDR3 length: 15 amino acids. The CDR3 sequence is CASSPLTGSYNEQFF. Here the CDR3 DNA reads TGCGCCAGCAGCCCGCTGACAGGGTCCTACAATGAGCAGTTCTTC.

This chain's CDR3 is CASSPTSINTDTQYF. Written as DNA, the CDR3 is TGTGCCAGCAGCCCGACTAGTATTAACACAGATACGCAGTATTTT. This chain connects TRBV7-2 to TRBJ2-3; possible D gene TRBD2, 6 bases. V was pared by 5 bases and J by 2 bases, with 14 bases between. Germline V gene lookup returns CDR1 SGHTA and CDR2 FQGNSA. The length of the CDR3 is 15 residues. Full variable domain (outside the CDR3, taken from reference TRBV7-2 and TRBJ2-3): GAGVSQSPSNKVTEKGKDVELRCDPISGHTALYWYRQSLGQGLEFLIYFQGNSAPDKSGLPSDRFSAERTGGSVSTLTIQRTQQEDSAVYLCASSPTSINTDTQYFGPGTRLTVL.